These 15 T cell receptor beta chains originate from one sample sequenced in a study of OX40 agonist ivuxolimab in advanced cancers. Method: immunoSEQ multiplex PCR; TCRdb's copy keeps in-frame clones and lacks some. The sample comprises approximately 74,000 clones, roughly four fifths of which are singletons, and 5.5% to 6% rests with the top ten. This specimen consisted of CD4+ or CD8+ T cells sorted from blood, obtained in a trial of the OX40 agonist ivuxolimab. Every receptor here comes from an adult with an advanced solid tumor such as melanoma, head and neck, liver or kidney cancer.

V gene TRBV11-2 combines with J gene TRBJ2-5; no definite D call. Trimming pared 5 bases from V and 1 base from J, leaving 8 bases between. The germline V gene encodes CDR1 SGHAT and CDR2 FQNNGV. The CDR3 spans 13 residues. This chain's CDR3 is CASSPNLQETQYF. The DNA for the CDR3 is TGTGCCAGCAGCCCAAACCTCCAAGAGACCCAGTACTTC.

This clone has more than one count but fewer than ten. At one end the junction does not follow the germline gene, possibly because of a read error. In nucleotides, the CDR3 is TGTGCCAGCAGCTTTTGGGTGGGGAATCGGGATACGCAGTATTTT. This gives the protein CASSFWVGNRDTQYF. The chain joins TRBV5-3 to TRBJ2-3; no clear D. TRBV5-3 is recorded as an ORF, its role being uncertain. This CDR3 is 15 amino acids long.

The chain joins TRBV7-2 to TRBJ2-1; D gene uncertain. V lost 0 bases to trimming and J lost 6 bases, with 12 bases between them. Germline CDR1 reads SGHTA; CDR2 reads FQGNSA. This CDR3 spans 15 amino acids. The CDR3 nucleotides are TGTGCCAGCAGCTTAGCTATATCTTCGGTCAATGAGCAGTTCTTC. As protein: CASSLAISSVNEQFF.

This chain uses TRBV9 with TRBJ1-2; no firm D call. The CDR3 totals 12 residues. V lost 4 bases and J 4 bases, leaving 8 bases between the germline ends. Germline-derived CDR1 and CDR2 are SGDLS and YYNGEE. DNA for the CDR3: TGTGCCAGCAGCCCCGGTAGCTATGGCTACACCTTC. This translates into CASSPGSYGYTF.

CDR3 in amino acids: CASSLGPSRGTNEKLFF. CDR3 sequence (DNA): TGCGCCAGCAGCTTAGGTCCGTCGAGGGGAACTAATGAAAAACTGTTTTTT. V is TRBV5-1 and J is TRBJ1-4, with D maybe TRBD1 (5 bases). Germline lookup yields CDR1 SGHRS and CDR2 YFSETQ. Trimming stripped 2 bases from V and 1 base from J, with 15 bases between. The CDR3 is made up of 17 amino acids.

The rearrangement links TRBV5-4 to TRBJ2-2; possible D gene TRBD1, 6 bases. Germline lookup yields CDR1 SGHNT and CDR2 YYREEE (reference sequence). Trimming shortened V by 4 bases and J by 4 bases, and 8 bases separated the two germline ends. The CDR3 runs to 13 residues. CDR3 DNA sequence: TGTGCCAGCAGCGGGACAATCACCGGGGAGCTGTTTTTT. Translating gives CASSGTITGELFF.

As DNA, the CDR3 is TGTGCCAGCAGTTCAGAGGGACAGGGATTTGTCGGCTACACCTTC. It yields the protein CASSSEGQGFVGYTF. This chain joins TRBV5-6 and TRBJ1-2; 9 bases align to TRBD1. Germline V gives CDR1 SGHDT, CDR2 YYEEEE. The length of the CDR3 is 15 residues. The V and J ends lost 5 bases and 8 bases, in that order; junction bases with no gene match: 13. The full variable domain, in which reference TRBV5-6 and TRBJ1-2 provide the parts outside the CDR3, is DAGVTQSPTHLIKTRGQQVTLRCSPKSGHDTVSWYQQALGQGPQFIFQYYEEEERQRGNFPDRFSGHQFPNYSSELNVNALLLGDSALYLCASSSEGQGFVGYTFGSGTRLTVV.

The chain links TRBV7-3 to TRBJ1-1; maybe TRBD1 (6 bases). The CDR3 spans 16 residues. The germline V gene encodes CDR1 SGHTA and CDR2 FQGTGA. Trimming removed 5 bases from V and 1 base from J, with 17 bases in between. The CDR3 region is CASSPQMGGANTEAFF. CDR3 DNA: TGTGCCAGCAGCCCTCAGATGGGGGGGGCGAACACTGAAGCTTTCTTT. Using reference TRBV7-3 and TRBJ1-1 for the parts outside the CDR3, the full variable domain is GAGVSQTPSNKVTEKGKYVELRCDPISGHTALYWYRQSLGQGPEFLIYFQGTGAADDSGLPNDRFFAVRPEGSVSTLKIQRTERGDSAVYLCASSPQMGGANTEAFFGQGTRLTVV.

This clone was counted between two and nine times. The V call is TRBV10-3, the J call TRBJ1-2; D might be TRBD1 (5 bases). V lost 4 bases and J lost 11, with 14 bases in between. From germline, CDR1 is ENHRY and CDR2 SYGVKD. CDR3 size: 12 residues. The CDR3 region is CAISVAEQGYTF. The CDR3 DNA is TGTGCCATCAGTGTGGCCGAGCAGGGATACACCTTC.

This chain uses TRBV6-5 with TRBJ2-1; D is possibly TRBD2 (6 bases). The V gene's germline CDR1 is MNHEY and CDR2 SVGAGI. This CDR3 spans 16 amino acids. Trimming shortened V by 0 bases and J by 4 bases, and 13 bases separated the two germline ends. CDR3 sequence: CASSYSIGTLYNEQFF. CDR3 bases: TGTGCCAGCAGTTACTCCATCGGGACTCTATACAATGAGCAGTTCTTC.

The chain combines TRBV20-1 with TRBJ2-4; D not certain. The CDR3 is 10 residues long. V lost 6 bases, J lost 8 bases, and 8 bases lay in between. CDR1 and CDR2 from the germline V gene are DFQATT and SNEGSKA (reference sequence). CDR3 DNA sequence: TGCAGTGCCTCACGGGACATTCAGTACTTC. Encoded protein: CSASRDIQYF.

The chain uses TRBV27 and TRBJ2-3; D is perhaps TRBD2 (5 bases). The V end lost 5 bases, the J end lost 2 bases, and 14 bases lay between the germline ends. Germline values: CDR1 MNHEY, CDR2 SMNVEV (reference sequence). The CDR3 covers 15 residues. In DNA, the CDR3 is TGTGCCAGCAGTCACAGCGGTCACGACACAGATACGCAGTATTTT. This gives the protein CASSHSGHDTDTQYF.

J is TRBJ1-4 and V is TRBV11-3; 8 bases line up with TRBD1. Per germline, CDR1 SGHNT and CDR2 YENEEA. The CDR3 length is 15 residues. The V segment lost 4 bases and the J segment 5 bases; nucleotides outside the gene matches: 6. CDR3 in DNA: TGTGCCAGCAGCTATGTACAGGGGGTCAATGAAAAACTGTTTTTT. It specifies CASSYVQGVNEKLFF. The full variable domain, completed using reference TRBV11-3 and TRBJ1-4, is EAGVVQSPRYKIIEKKQPVAFWCNPISGHNTLYWYLQNLGQGPELLIRYENEEAVDDSQLPKDRFSAERLKGVDSTLKIQPAELGDSAVYLCASSYVQGVNEKLFFGSGTQLSVL.

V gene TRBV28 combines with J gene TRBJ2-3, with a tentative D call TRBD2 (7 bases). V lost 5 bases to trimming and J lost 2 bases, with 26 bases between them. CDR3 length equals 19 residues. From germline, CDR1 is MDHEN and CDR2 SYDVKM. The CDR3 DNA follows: TGTGCCAGCAGTCCCACGGACAGCATTGGGGGGGGATTCACAGATACGCAGTATTTT. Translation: CASSPTDSIGGGFTDTQYF.

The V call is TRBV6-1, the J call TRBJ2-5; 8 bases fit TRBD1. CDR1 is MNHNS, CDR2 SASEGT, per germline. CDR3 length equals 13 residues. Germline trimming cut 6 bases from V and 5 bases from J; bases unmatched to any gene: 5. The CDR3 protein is CASRTGVLETQYF. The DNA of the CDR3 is TGTGCCAGCAGGACAGGGGTTTTGGAGACCCAGTACTTC.